Following are 2 T cell receptor beta chains from one sample sequenced in a study of T cells in Graves' hyperthyroidism and ophthalmopathy. The TCR beta CDR3 regions underwent amplification using RNA transcripts as the source. Researchers ran a first-round RT-PCR on the TCR CDR3 using the HTBI primer set. TCRdb passed the multiplex PCR reads through MiXCR, listing each CDR3 protein once. This table has more than 550,000 distinct CDR3 sequences, approximately 42% appearing once. Sequences were obtained from peripheral blood or thyroid tissue (not recorded which). The source is an adult man with Graves' disease, either hyperthyroidism or ophthalmopathy (not recorded which).

The CDR3 coding sequence is TGCGCCAGCAGCGAGGACGGTAGCAATCAGCCCCAGCATTTT. Protein product: CASSEDGSNQPQHF. The chain links TRBV5-1 to TRBJ1-5; D remains ambiguous. The CDR3 runs 14 residues. The V gene's germline CDR1 is SGHRS and CDR2 YFSETQ. The V end lost 4 bases, the J end lost 0 bases, and 8 bases lay between the germline ends.

The sample holds many counts of this clonotype. The rearrangement joins TRBV13 to TRBJ1-6, with 7 positions matching TRBD1. Looked up from germline, CDR1 is PRHDT and CDR2 is FYEKMQ (reference sequence). This CDR3 contains 13 residues. V trimming: 5 bases; J trimming: 13 bases; junction bases outside the gene matches: 8. The CDR3, as DNA: TGTGCCAGCAGCACCGGGGGCAGGGGGCCCCTCCACTTT. Residues: CASSTGGRGPLHF. The full variable domain, completed using reference TRBV13 and TRBJ1-6, is AAGVIQSPRHLIKEKRETATLKCYPIPRHDTVYWYQQGPGQDPQFLISFYEKMQSDKGSIPDRFSAQQFSDYHSELNMSSLELGDSALYFCASSTGGRGPLHFGNGTRLTVT.